The 22 T cell receptor beta chains below were found in one sample sequenced in a study of blood T cell repertoires in COVID-19. The repertoire was sequenced with immunoSEQ multiplex PCR; TCRdb's copy has only in-frame clones and lacks some. The sample contains just over 60,000 clones, less than 85% of which appear only once. The sequenced sample was peripheral blood. Every receptor here comes from a man aged 60 to 69 with acute or convalescent COVID-19.

This clone was found a few times. The rearrangement uses TRBV27 and TRBJ2-7; 11 bases map to TRBD1. V gave up 5 bases and J gave up 9 bases; unmatched junction bases: 9. The length of the CDR3 is 14 residues. Germline loops: CDR1 MNHEY, CDR2 SMNVEV (reference sequence). CDR3 amino acids: CASSLRTGGLMQYF. Here the CDR3 DNA reads TGTGCCAGCAGTCTCCGGACAGGGGGCTTAATGCAGTACTTC.

The V call is TRBV2, the J call TRBJ2-7; D perhaps matches TRBD2 (5 bases). V was cut by 6 bases and J by 7 bases, with 10 bases left in between. The CDR3 sequence is 11 residues long. The V gene's germline CDR1 is SNHLY and CDR2 FYNNEI. The CDR3 sequence is CASSGWEEQYF. As DNA, the CDR3 is TGTGCCAGCAGCGGATGGGAGGAGCAGTACTTC.

This clone showed up just once. The chain has TRBV5-1 and TRBJ1-6, with D maybe TRBD1 (5 bases). This CDR3 spans 13 amino acids. Trimming removed 4 bases from V and 7 bases from J, with 9 bases in between. Germline loops: CDR1 SGHRS, CDR2 YFSETQ. The CDR3 sequence is CASSQGVNSPLHF. CDR3 sequence (DNA): TGCGCCAGCAGCCAGGGTGTAAATTCACCCCTCCACTTT.

This clone was seen more than once but under ten times. V usage is TRBV28 and J usage is TRBJ1-3, with 8 bases that match TRBD1. The CDR3 length is 16 residues. Germline CDR1 and CDR2: MDHEN and SYDVKM. V was pared by 2 bases and J by 2 bases, with 5 bases of the junction left unmatched. The CDR3 bases are TGTGCCAGCAGTTTACCAGGGGGCATCACTGGAAACACCATATATTTT. Its protein product is CASSLPGGITGNTIYF.

J is TRBJ2-5 and V is TRBV7-8, with 7 bases identical to TRBD1. Per germline, CDR1 SGHVS and CDR2 FQNEAQ. This CDR3 region has 14 residues. V lost 5 bases, J lost 2 bases, and 5 bases stayed unmatched. The DNA of the CDR3 is TGTGCCAGCAGCCGACCGGGACAGCAAGAGACCCAGTACTTC. Translating it yields CASSRPGQQETQYF. Full variable domain (outside the CDR3, taken from reference TRBV7-8 and TRBJ2-5): GAGVSQSPRYKVAKRGQDVALRCDPISGHVSLFWYQQALGQGPEFLTYFQNEAQLDKSGLPSDRFFAERPEGSVSTLKIQRTQQEDSAVYLCASSRPGQQETQYFGPGTRLLVL.

The chain carries TRBV6-5 and TRBJ1-2; D remains unclear. The ends were cut back, 8 bases at V and 7 bases at J, with 20 bases in the middle. Germline assignment: CDR1 MNHEY and CDR2 SVGAGI. The CDR3 is 14 residues long. The CDR3 coding sequence is TGTGCCAGCCGAAGGGAGGGTTTTTATTTTGGCTACACCTTC. It encodes CASRREGFYFGYTF.

The genes are TRBV3-1 (or the pseudogene TRBV3-2) and TRBJ1-2; TRBD1 matches 8 bases. Germline values: CDR1 LGHDT, CDR2 YNNKEL (reference sequence). This CDR3 comprises 15 residues. Unmatched junction bases numbered 4, after V lost 4 bases and J lost 0 bases. CDR3 nucleotides: TGTGCCAGCAGCCGCGGACAGGGAGCTAACTATGGCTACACCTTC. It translates to CASSRGQGANYGYTF.

The J gene is TRBJ2-2, the V gene TRBV29-1; D may be TRBD2 (5 bases). CDR3 length: 12 residues. The V end was cut by 8 bases, the J end by 1 base, with 8 bases between. Germline assignment: CDR1 SQVTM and CDR2 ANQGSEA. CDR3 DNA: TGCAGCTATCGGGAGAACACCGGGGAGCTGTTTTTT. This codes for CSYRENTGELFF.

This clone was seen a few times. V and J are TRBV10-3 and TRBJ2-5; 12 nucleotides line up with TRBD2. Germline values: CDR1 ENHRY, CDR2 SYGVKD. V shed 0 bases and J 4 bases; nucleotides not matched to a gene: 9. The CDR3 sequence is 18 residues long. This CDR3 is CAISESRASGRAPETQYF. For the CDR3, the DNA is TGTGCCATCAGTGAGTCGAGGGCTAGCGGGAGGGCCCCAGAGACCCAGTACTTC.

The rearrangement links TRBV11-3 to TRBJ2-7, with D maybe TRBD2 (6 bases). CDR3 length equals 17 residues. Trimming took off 0 bases at V and 0 bases at J, with 15 bases between the two ends. In germline, CDR1 is SGHNT, CDR2 YENEEA. CDR3 sequence reads: CASSLDPAGGFSYEQYF. The CDR3 nucleotides read TGTGCCAGCAGCTTAGATCCCGCCGGGGGATTCTCCTACGAGCAGTACTTC.

The chain couples TRBV19 to TRBJ2-7; 8 nucleotides align to TRBD1. This CDR3 spans 14 amino acids. V shed 5 bases, J shed 4 bases, and the junction held 7 bases outside the gene matches. Germline CDR1 is LNHDA and CDR2 is SQIVND (reference sequence). The CDR3 region is CASSASGGRYEQYF. Here the CDR3 DNA reads TGTGCCAGTAGTGCTTCAGGGGGCAGGTACGAGCAGTACTTC.

V usage is TRBV7-2 and J usage is TRBJ2-1; the match to TRBD1 covers 9 bases. CDR3 length: 15 residues. From germline, CDR1 is SGHTA and CDR2 FQGNSA. V gave up 5 bases and J gave up 6 bases; unmatched junction bases: 8. The CDR3 region is CASSQGQGVGNEQFF. The CDR3 DNA reads TGTGCCAGCAGCCAGGGACAGGGAGTGGGCAATGAGCAGTTCTTC.

This rearrangement joins TRBV5-5 to TRBJ2-3; maybe TRBD2 (6 bases). Trimming removed 4 bases at V and 4 bases at J, with 19 bases between. Germline-derived CDR1 and CDR2 are SGHKS and YYEKEE (reference sequence). CDR3 size: 16 residues. The CDR3 nucleotides are TGTGCCAGCAGCCCCTTTCTTAGCGGAACCCCAGATACGCAGTATTTT. It encodes CASSPFLSGTPDTQYF.

The genes are TRBV2 and TRBJ2-1; TRBD2 matches at 10 bases. Germline CDR1 reads SNHLY; CDR2 reads FYNNEI. The CDR3 totals 16 residues. With V trimmed by 6 bases and J by 4 bases, 9 bases remained unmatched. CDR3 in DNA: TGTGCCAGCAGAACCCTGGCTAGCGGGAGTTACAATGAGCAGTTCTTC. This gives the protein CASRTLASGSYNEQFF.

The chain recombines TRBV5-4 with TRBJ2-3; 12 bases agree with TRBD2. The germline CDR1 and CDR2 sequences are SGHNT and YYREEE (reference sequence). V lost 1 base to trimming and J lost 5 bases; unmatched junction nucleotides: 2. The CDR3 consists of 15 residues. CDR3 bases: TGTGCCAGCAGCTTGCAACTAGCGGGGGGAGATACGCAGTATTTT. Encoded protein: CASSLQLAGGDTQYF.

The gene calls are TRBV28 and TRBJ2-3, with D possibly matching TRBD1 (6 bases). Germline CDR1 and CDR2: MDHEN and SYDVKM. Trimming cost V 5 bases and J 3 bases, with 12 bases left between them. The CDR3 covers 14 residues. DNA for the CDR3: TGTGCCAGCAGTCCTGACAGGAGAACAGATACGCAGTATTTT. Its translation: CASSPDRRTDTQYF.

The genes are TRBV6-6 and TRBJ2-3; 8 bases are shared with TRBD1. The junction had 8 bases not matched to a gene; V was cut back by 2 bases and J by 7 bases. Germline CDR1 and CDR2: MNHNY and SVGAGI (reference sequence). This CDR3 region has 15 residues. CDR3 DNA sequence: TGTGCCAGCAGTTACGGGACAGGTGGAGGAAATACGCAGTATTTT. Translating gives CASSYGTGGGNTQYF.

The rearrangement links TRBV7-9 to TRBJ1-2; D is perhaps TRBD1 (6 bases). V lost 6 bases, J lost 7 bases, and 18 bases lay in between. CDR1 is SEHNR and CDR2 is FQNEAQ in the germline V gene (reference sequence). The CDR3 has 14 residues. The CDR3 sequence: CASSYLQGVGGYTF. CDR3 sequence (DNA): TGTGCCAGCAGTTATCTACAGGGAGTAGGTGGCTACACCTTC.

The chain joins TRBV21-1 to TRBJ1-5. TRBV21-1 is a pseudogene segment. This CDR3 is built from 14 residues. Here the CDR3 reads CASTRAGRDQPQHF. The CDR3 DNA sequence: TGTGCCAGCACTCGGGCGGGGCGAGATCAGCCCCAGCATTTT.

V is TRBV24-1 and J is TRBJ1-2, with 7 bases that match TRBD1. V shed 4 bases and J 2 bases; nucleotides not matched to a gene: 6. Germline V lookup: CDR1 KGHDR, CDR2 SFDVKD. The CDR3 length is 15 residues. CDR3 region: CATSEPGQPNYGYTF. CDR3 sequence (DNA): TGTGCCACCAGTGAACCGGGACAGCCCAACTATGGCTACACCTTC.

The rearrangement joins TRBV27 to TRBJ1-1; possible D gene TRBD1, 5 bases. V lost 3 bases, J lost 2 bases, and 10 bases lay in between. Per germline, CDR1 MNHEY and CDR2 SMNVEV (reference sequence). This CDR3 comprises 14 residues. CDR3 bases: TGTGCCAGCAGTTTGGGGGGATCCAACACTGAAGCTTTCTTT. Its translation is CASSLGGSNTEAFF.

This rearrangement joins TRBV25-1 to TRBJ2-1; 9 bases line up with TRBD2. This CDR3 has 15 amino acids. Germline CDR1 and CDR2: MGHDK and SYGVNS. The V and J ends lost 3 bases and 12 bases, in that order; junction bases with no gene match: 12. Here the CDR3 reads CASSETSGKHNLQFF. As DNA, the CDR3 is TGTGCCAGCAGTGAGACTAGCGGAAAACACAATTTGCAGTTCTTC.